The sequence of this T cell receptor beta chain was determined in a study of shared clonotypes between healthy human individuals (dated by TCRdb to the early 2020s). Concerning the study at large: A couple of women and a few men aged 18 to 49 years were included in the cohort. For each donor, CD4 naive and CD4 memory were each run on three plates, CD8 naive on two plates, and CD8 memory on one plate. Blood TCR repertoires of about five healthy adults were deeply sequenced to estimate repertoire size and the extent of clonotype sharing between individuals. To increase sequencing depth and limit assay-specific biases, TCR repertoire library preparation and sequencing were carried out by different laboratories using diverse techniques. Leukapheresis yielded between about 0.9 and 9.5 billion PBMCs per donor. Study-wide findings and limitations: Naive subsets generally had larger estimated clonotype richness than memory subsets. The small number of donors limited the genetic and exposure-history diversity represented. Compared with non-shared clonotypes, the clonotypes found in all four sorted-subset donors had higher generation probabilities. Rarefaction of sorted-subset datasets indicated incomplete sequencing despite the large sequencing depth. About 5% of naive CD4, 3% to 4% of naive CD8, 2% to 2.5% of memory CD4, and around 0.42% of memory CD8 clonotypes were shared across several donors. Based on pairwise subsampling, the degree of clonotype sharing among donors was expected to be affected by sequencing depth. Only blood was sampled, and tissue TCR repertoires likely differ from those in blood.

Donors were healthy HIV-negative adults with no recently reported acute infections or vaccinations. Only Caucasian adults living in Nashville, Tennessee, USA were represented among the donors. Magnetic negative selection was used to enrich CD4+ T cells, after which naive cells were positively selected on CD45RA and the negative fraction became the memory subset. Blood was collected by leukapheresis, and PBMCs were isolated by Ficoll-Histopaque density gradient centrifugation and then cryopreserved in liquid nitrogen vapor phase. Analytical flow cytometry was used to check the purity and quantity of every magnetically sorted T cell population. Each sorted fraction had its genomic DNA isolated and then quantified by UV absorbance on a Nanodrop 2000c. Using the deep immunoSEQ assay, multiplex PCR amplified TCR CDR3 regions from genomic DNA. Extracted genomic DNA from each cell subset was spread evenly across all wells of several immunoSEQ 96-well plates, with each plate serving as a replicate. For sorted subsets, each replicate PCR was loaded with approximately 200 ng genomic DNA, equivalent to approximately 27,000 T cell genomes. Purified libraries were quantified with a Qubit 3.0 fluorometer, sized on a Bioanalyzer 2100, and re-quantified with the KAPA Library Quantification kit. Each immunoSEQ 96-well plate was sequenced on its own single-read 150-cycle Illumina NextSeq 550 flow cell. The published analysis was carried out like this. The immunoSEQ output contained only junctional sequences without quality scores, so filtering could not match that applied to full-length reads. To assign V/J genes and CDR3, sequences were annotated against IMGT germline references using PyIR, a Python wrapper for IgBLAST v1.9. Reads with weak V/J assignments (E-value above 1e-6), missing CDR3, stop codons, out-of-frame junctions, or ambiguous translated residues were removed. V3J clonotypes were defined as sequences sharing an identical inferred V gene, J gene, and CDR3 amino acid sequence. Percentage overlap between repertoires was computed as shared unique clonotypes divided by the size of the smaller repertoire. Three approaches were used to assess repertoire richness: RTK rarefaction, the Chao1 estimator, and Recon v2.1 estimates of unobserved clonotypes. OLGA was used to compute generation probabilities for all TCRbeta clonotypes that the gDNA method yielded from a handful of donors. Not all clones reach the TCRdb copy of this immuneACCESS table, which keeps in-frame sequences only. Checked studies attribute under half of the gap to unresolved V genes and leave the rest unexplained. V and J calls and clone size are copied from that table; D and trimming were computed from the DNA. The sample table holds more than 900,000 clones, of which approximately 80% were seen once. Of the sample, 0.5% to 0.65% falls within the top ten clones.

To note about this clone: Its antigen remains undetermined. The sample holds no much larger clone one base away, and base qualities are not on file.

The CDR3 starts with the cysteine, ends with the phenylalanine, and has 14 residues. Just the 42-base CDR3 DNA is kept, in frame starting at base 1. CDR1 and CDR2 were assigned from the germline V gene (reference sequence) as GTSNPN and SVGIG. Trimming accounts for 3 bases at V and 6 bases at J, while the number of junction bases matched to no gene is 10. The sequenced material came from memory CD4+ T cells from PBMCs. This specimen's cell subset or site label, per the study, means: CD45RA-negative fraction. The chain was built from TRBV30 and TRBJ2-7; TRBD2 aligns with 8 central bases. The source of this sequence is a man in his late teens or twenties in good health. Some clones in this sample may be carry-over from other donors' samples. CDR3 sequence: CAWRKVGLAREQYF. The DNA reads TGTGCCTGGAGGAAAGTTGGACTAGCACGCGAGCAGTACTTC. Reference TRBV30 and TRBJ2-7 proteins supply the regions before and after the CDR3; the full variable domain is: SQTIHQWPATLVQPVGSPLSLECTVEGTSNPNLYWYRQAAGRGLQLLFYSVGIGQISSEVPQNLSASRPQDRQFILSSKKLLLSDSGFYLCAWRKVGLAREQYFGPGTRLTVT.